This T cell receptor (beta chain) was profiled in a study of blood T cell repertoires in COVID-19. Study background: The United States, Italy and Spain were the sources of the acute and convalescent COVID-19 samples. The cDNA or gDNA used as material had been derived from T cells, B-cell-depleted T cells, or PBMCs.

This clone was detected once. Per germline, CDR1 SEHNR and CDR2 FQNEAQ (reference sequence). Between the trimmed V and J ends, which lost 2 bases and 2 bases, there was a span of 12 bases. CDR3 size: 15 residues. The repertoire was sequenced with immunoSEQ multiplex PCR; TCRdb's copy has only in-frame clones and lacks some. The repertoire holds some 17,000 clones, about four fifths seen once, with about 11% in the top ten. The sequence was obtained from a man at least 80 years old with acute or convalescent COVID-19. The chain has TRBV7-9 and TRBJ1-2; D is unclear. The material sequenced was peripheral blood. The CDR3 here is CASSLRPGANYGYTF. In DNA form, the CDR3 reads TGTGCCAGCAGCTTACGGCCAGGCGCAAACTATGGCTACACCTTC. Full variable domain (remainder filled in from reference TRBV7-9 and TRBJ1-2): DTGVSQNPRHKITKRGQNVTFRCDPISEHNRLYWYRQTLGQGPEFLTYFQNEAQLEKSRLLSDRFSAERPKGSFSTLEIQRTEQGDSAMYLCASSLRPGANYGYTFGSGTRLTVV.